This T cell receptor delta chain is drawn from a study of γδ T cells in repeated Plasmodium falciparum infection (dated by TCRdb to about 2021). Broadly, across the study: In the natural-infection arm, Malian children exposed to intense seasonal malaria transmission were enrolled and compared against age and gender matched Australian children. About five malaria-naive U.S. adults underwent four controlled human malaria infections by bites from P. falciparum NF54-infected Anopheles stephensi mosquitoes over approximately 600 days. Samples were collected from controlled-infection subjects at baseline, immediately before selected infections, and 21 days after each infection. The gammadelta TCR repertoires from Mali were analysed in two ways: cross-sectionally during periods with no transmission, and longitudinally across episodes of acute febrile malaria. In the study, the shaping of the human gammadelta T cell repertoire by repeated Plasmodium falciparum infection was examined using natural infection in Mali and controlled human malaria infection.

Broader findings and caveats from the paper: The Malian cohort came from a small rural village of predominantly one ethnic group, limiting generalizability. Analysis of inter-individual variability in gammadelta T cell responses was limited by the small size of the controlled-infection cohort.

This clone was observed many times. No cognate antigen has been identified for it. No per-base quality is available; no much larger clone lies one base away. Other DNA variants within this sample encode the same CDR3. The library was obtained by multiplex PCR. Sequencing took place on an Illumina MiSeq. Each sorted gammadelta T cell sample was sequenced for both the TCR gamma (TRG) and TCR delta (TRD) chains. Concerning the study's data processing: Repertoire analyses included clonotype tree plots, accumulated frequency of the top 20 clonotypes, diversity index (DI) and D75 metrics. Via CATT, TCRdb reprocessed the public reads, and rows with identical DNA were then joined. TCRdb's processing, not the authors', yielded these V and J calls. A total of 50,000 or so delta-chain clones appear in this sample, about 1.5% of them only once. Over 6.5% of the sample comes from the top ten. This clonotype was sampled from a pool of human donors (malaria-infected and uninfected, not separated). Sequenced input: gamma-delta T cells from blood.

CDR3 sequence: CACDPLGDRGADKLIF. The nucleotides are TGTGCCTGTGACCCACTGGGGGATAGAGGGGCCGATAAACTCATCTTT. This chain joins TRDV2 to TRDJ1, with 11 bases in between that match TRDD3. V and J are trimmed by 3 bases and 3 bases, and the gene matches miss 8 bases of the junction. CDR1 and CDR2 are drawn from the germline V gene: GEAIGNYY, EKD. The CDR3 goes from the cysteine to the phenylalanine over 16 residues. Only the CDR3 DNA stays, 48 bases, in frame from base 1.